The entry below gives a single T cell receptor (beta chain) sequence along with its context. This clone came up a few times. Its antigen is not yet known. Base-call qualities are not available, and no considerably larger clone is one nucleotide away. This entry comes from a study of T cells in localized non-small cell lung cancer (TCRdb year 2020). Notes on the research overall: The study analyzed T cell repertoires of 236 early-stage NSCLC patients, comparing tumors and uninvolved tumor-adjacent lungs. The cohort consisted of approximately 240 treatment-naive NSCLC patients whose localized lung tumors had been resected. The mean age of the NSCLC patients was approximately 71 years, with 120 to 150 men and 85 to 110 women. The study at large found these results: Because of the exploratory design, TCR variables were selected using unadjusted p-values without false-discovery rate correction. Because multi-region tumor sequencing was not performed, intratumor heterogeneity could not be ruled out. Higher blood T cell density associated with longer overall survival, while higher adjacent-lung clonality associated with shorter survival. A median of approximately 53 of the top 100 tumor clones turned up in the paired uninvolved adjacent lung, and 25 to 35 of those clones also ranked among the top 100 of that same adjacent lung. Uninvolved tumor-adjacent lung showed the highest T cell clonality, higher than tumor, which suggests more focused antigenic responses in the uninvolved tumor-adjacent lung.

The CDR3 has 13 amino acids, counting the end cysteine and phenylalanine. This entry keeps only the CDR3 DNA: 39 bases, framed from base 1. CDR1 GTSNPN and CDR2 SVGIG are derived from the germline V gene (reference sequence). V lost 6 bases and J lost 0 bases; the stretch between them is 9 bases long. Uninvolved adjacent lung was taken at least 2 cm from the tumor margin and confirmed free of atypia by two independent pathologists. At diagnosis, peripheral blood, uninvolved tumor-adjacent lung and tumor were collected and were preserved as a mix of fresh-frozen and FFPE material. TCR beta CDR3 regions were sequenced from DNA using the immunoSEQ Assay. Per the authors' processing: T cell density was computed as TCR beta template counts normalized to usable DNA estimated by amplifying housekeeping genes. Richness was estimated using the preseqR package, with extrapolation to 400,000 templates for PBMC samples and to 120,000 templates for tissue samples. Clonality was defined by subtracting Pielou's evenness from one. To identify tissue-enriched TCRs, differential abundance testing was run on productive amino-acid clonotypes with a minimum total count of 5 and an alpha of 0.1. The Jaccard Index and the Morisita Overlap Index were used to measure how much the repertoires overlapped between compartments. GLIPH grouped TCR beta CDR3s together with public tetramer-defined viral CDR3s, and a viral motif had to include at least three viral sequences and also show V-gene enrichment. The table was pulled from immuneACCESS by TCRdb, which kept in-frame rearrangements only. Such tables lose some clones; where checked, under half of the loss comes from unresolved V genes, and the rest has no known cause. V, J and clone size are those of that table, while D and trimming were read from the DNA. A total of 1,500 to 2,500 clones appear in this sample, 21% of them only once. Just under 8% of the sample belongs to the ten largest clones.

This TCR was sampled from a woman between 35 and 70 years old with stage I lung adenocarcinoma. The chain joins TRBV30 to TRBJ1-5, and TRBD1 may be the D gene, going by 5 matching bases. The material sequenced was normal lung tissue next to the tumor, taken before any cancer treatment. CDR3 reads: CACLTDSNQPQHF. The DNA sequence follows: TGTGCCTGCCTGACAGATAGCAATCAGCCCCAGCATTTT.